A selection of T cell receptor beta chains follows, all from one sample in a study of lymphopenia after photon versus proton radiotherapy. Some clones are missing from TCRdb's copy, which holds only in-frame ones; the method was immunoSEQ multiplex PCR. Of approximately 65,000 clones in the sample, 80% to 90% are singletons; the top ten hold about 10%. Sequencing was performed on peripheral blood, taken from a patient treated with proton-based radiotherapy. The origin of the receptors is a man at least 80 years old with esophageal cancer. CDR3s include the opening cysteine and the closing phenylalanine or tryptophan. A D gene is named only where the DNA matches it firmly. Only part of the rows carry a size: once, few, many, or a class if the clone is expanded.

v_gene: TRBV9
abundance: once
j_gene: TRBJ2-6
d_gene: NA
CDR3aa: CASSGTGANVLTF
CDR3nt: TGTGCCAGCAGCGGGACCGGGGCCAACGTCCTGACTTTC

v_gene: TRBV7-9
abundance: NA
j_gene: TRBJ2-1
d_gene: NA
CDR3aa: CASSPVSRGRPFF
CDR3nt: TGTGCCAGCAGCCCGGTGAGCCGGGGGCGCCCGTTCTTC

v_gene: TRBV19
abundance: NA
j_gene: TRBJ2-5
d_gene: TRBD2
CDR3aa: CASTPSPAGRGTQYF
CDR3nt: TGTGCCAGTACCCCGTCCCCGGCAGGGAGGGGGACCCAGTACTTC

v_gene: TRBV5-4
abundance: NA
j_gene: TRBJ1-2
d_gene: TRBD1
CDR3aa: CASSLGQGEGYTF
CDR3nt: TGTGCCAGCAGCTTGGGGCAGGGGGAAGGCTACACCTTC

v_gene: TRBV4-3
abundance: few
j_gene: TRBJ1-1
d_gene: NA
CDR3aa: CASSQFPGTGEAFF
CDR3nt: TGCGCCAGCAGCCAATTTCCAGGGACCGGAGAAGCTTTCTTT

v_gene: TRBV15
abundance: NA
j_gene: TRBJ2-1
d_gene: TRBD1
CDR3aa: CATSLRDRGLGNEQFF
CDR3nt: TGTGCCACCAGCCTTAGGGACAGGGGGTTGGGCAATGAGCAGTTCTTC

v_gene: TRBV4-1
abundance: NA
j_gene: TRBJ2-1
d_gene: TRBD1
CDR3aa: CASSQVVRGRNNEQFF
CDR3nt: TGCGCCAGCAGCCAAGTTGTCAGGGGGCGCAACAATGAGCAGTTCTTC

v_gene: TRBV4-1
abundance: NA
j_gene: TRBJ2-2
d_gene: TRBD1
CDR3aa: CASSQQGARSSNTGELFF
CDR3nt: TGCGCCAGCAGCCAACAGGGGGCCCGCTCATCGAACACCGGGGAGCTGTTTTTT

v_gene: TRBV15
abundance: NA
j_gene: TRBJ1-1
d_gene: NA
CDR3aa: CATSRVGATEAFF
CDR3nt: TGTGCCACCAGCAGAGTGGGGGCCACTGAAGCTTTCTTT

v_gene: TRBV9
abundance: NA
j_gene: TRBJ1-5
d_gene: NA
CDR3aa: CASSRDNQPQHF
CDR3nt: TGTGCCAGCTCACGGGACAATCAGCCCCAGCATTTT

v_gene: TRBV4-1
abundance: NA
j_gene: TRBJ2-3
d_gene: TRBD2
CDR3aa: CASSQDRTSGGAGTDTQYF
CDR3nt: TGCGCCAGCAGCCAAGATAGGACTAGCGGGGGGGCGGGCACAGATACGCAGTATTTT

v_gene: TRBV10-3
abundance: NA
j_gene: TRBJ2-3
d_gene: TRBD2
CDR3aa: CAISVELAGGQDTQYF
CDR3nt: TGTGCCATCAGTGTGGAGCTAGCGGGGGGCCAAGATACGCAGTATTTT

v_gene: TRBV6-5
abundance: once
j_gene: TRBJ1-2
d_gene: NA
CDR3aa: CASSYSGTRNLYGYTF
CDR3nt: TGTGCCAGCAGTTATTCCGGGACAAGGAACCTCTATGGCTACACCTTC

v_gene: TRBV6-6
abundance: NA
j_gene: TRBJ2-7
d_gene: NA
CDR3aa: CASSRVEVYEQYF
CDR3nt: TGTGCCAGCAGCCGAGTGGAGGTCTACGAGCAGTACTTC

v_gene: TRBV7-2
abundance: NA
j_gene: TRBJ1-5
d_gene: NA
CDR3aa: CASSSYNQPQHF
CDR3nt: TGTGCCAGCAGCTCGTACAATCAGCCCCAGCATTTT

v_gene: TRBV5-6
abundance: NA
j_gene: TRBJ2-3
d_gene: NA
CDR3aa: CASSFGTLFVAAGADTQYF
CDR3nt: TGTGCCAGCAGCTTCGGGACTCTCTTTGTTGCAGCCGGCGCAGATACGCAGTATTTT

v_gene: TRBV2
abundance: NA
j_gene: TRBJ2-2
d_gene: NA
CDR3aa: CASRATATGELFF
CDR3nt: TGTGCCAGCAGGGCGACAGCCACCGGGGAGCTGTTTTTT

v_gene: TRBV4-2
abundance: NA
j_gene: TRBJ2-5
d_gene: NA
CDR3aa: CASSQDRVSRETQYF
CDR3nt: TGTGCCAGCAGCCAAGATCGAGTATCCCGAGAGACCCAGTACTTC

v_gene: TRBV6-6
abundance: NA
j_gene: TRBJ2-3
d_gene: NA
CDR3aa: CASSQSRGSGADMQYF
CDR3nt: TGTGCCAGCAGTCAAAGCAGGGGATCCGGCGCAGATATGCAGTATTTT

v_gene: TRBV7-9
abundance: NA
j_gene: TRBJ2-7
d_gene: NA
CDR3aa: CASSLVLAREQYF
CDR3nt: TGTGCCAGCAGCTTAGTTCTAGCCAGAGAGCAGTACTTC

v_gene: TRBV6-6
abundance: NA
j_gene: TRBJ1-2
d_gene: NA
CDR3aa: CASSPSYGYTF
CDR3nt: TGTGCCAGCAGTCCAAGCTATGGCTACACCTTC

v_gene: TRBV29-1
abundance: few
j_gene: TRBJ1-1
d_gene: TRBD1
CDR3aa: CSAVTGAPTEAFF
CDR3nt: TGCAGCGCCGTAACAGGGGCCCCCACTGAAGCTTTCTTT

v_gene: TRBV11-3
abundance: NA
j_gene: TRBJ2-3
d_gene: NA
CDR3aa: CASSFTIRDTQYF
CDR3nt: TGTGCCAGCAGCTTCACGATCCGGGATACGCAGTATTTT

v_gene: TRBV7-9
abundance: NA
j_gene: TRBJ2-5
d_gene: NA
CDR3aa: CASSPGVGETQYF
CDR3nt: TGTGCCAGCAGCCCAGGGGTTGGGGAGACCCAGTACTTC

v_gene: TRBV19
abundance: NA
j_gene: TRBJ2-1
d_gene: TRBD2
CDR3aa: CASSTPTRTSGIYNEQFF
CDR3nt: TGTGCCAGTAGTACCCCCACCCGGACTAGCGGGATATACAATGAGCAGTTCTTC

v_gene: TRBV7-9
abundance: once
j_gene: TRBJ1-6
d_gene: TRBD1
CDR3aa: CASSYGQVNSPLHF
CDR3nt: TGTGCCAGCAGCTATGGACAGGTTAATTCACCCCTCCACTTT

v_gene: TRBV6-5
abundance: NA
j_gene: TRBJ2-1
d_gene: NA
CDR3aa: CASRGGTNEQFF
CDR3nt: TGTGCCAGCAGGGGAGGTACAAATGAGCAGTTCTTC

v_gene: TRBV4-2
abundance: NA
j_gene: TRBJ2-1
d_gene: TRBD2
CDR3aa: CASSHRSGALYNEQFF
CDR3nt: TGTGCCAGCAGCCACCGTAGCGGGGCCCTCTACAATGAGCAGTTCTTC

v_gene: TRBV6-6
abundance: few
j_gene: TRBJ2-2
d_gene: TRBD2
CDR3aa: CASSYLAPGRDGELFF
CDR3nt: TGTGCCAGCAGTTACCTCGCCCCAGGGAGGGACGGGGAGCTGTTTTTT